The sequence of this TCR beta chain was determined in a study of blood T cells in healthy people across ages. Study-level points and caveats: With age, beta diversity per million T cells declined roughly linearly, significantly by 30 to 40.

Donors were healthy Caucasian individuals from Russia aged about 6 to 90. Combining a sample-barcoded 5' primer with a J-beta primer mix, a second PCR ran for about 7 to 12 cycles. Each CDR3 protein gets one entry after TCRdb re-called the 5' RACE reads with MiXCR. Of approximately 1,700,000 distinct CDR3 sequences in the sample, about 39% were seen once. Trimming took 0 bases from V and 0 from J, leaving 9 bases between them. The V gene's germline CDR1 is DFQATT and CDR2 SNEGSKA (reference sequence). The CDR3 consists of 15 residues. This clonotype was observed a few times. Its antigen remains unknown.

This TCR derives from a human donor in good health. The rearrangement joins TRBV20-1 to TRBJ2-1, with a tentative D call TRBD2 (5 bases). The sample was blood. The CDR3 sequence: CSARDAGISYNEQFF. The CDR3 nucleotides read TGCAGTGCTAGAGATGCCGGGATCTCCTACAATGAGCAGTTCTTC.